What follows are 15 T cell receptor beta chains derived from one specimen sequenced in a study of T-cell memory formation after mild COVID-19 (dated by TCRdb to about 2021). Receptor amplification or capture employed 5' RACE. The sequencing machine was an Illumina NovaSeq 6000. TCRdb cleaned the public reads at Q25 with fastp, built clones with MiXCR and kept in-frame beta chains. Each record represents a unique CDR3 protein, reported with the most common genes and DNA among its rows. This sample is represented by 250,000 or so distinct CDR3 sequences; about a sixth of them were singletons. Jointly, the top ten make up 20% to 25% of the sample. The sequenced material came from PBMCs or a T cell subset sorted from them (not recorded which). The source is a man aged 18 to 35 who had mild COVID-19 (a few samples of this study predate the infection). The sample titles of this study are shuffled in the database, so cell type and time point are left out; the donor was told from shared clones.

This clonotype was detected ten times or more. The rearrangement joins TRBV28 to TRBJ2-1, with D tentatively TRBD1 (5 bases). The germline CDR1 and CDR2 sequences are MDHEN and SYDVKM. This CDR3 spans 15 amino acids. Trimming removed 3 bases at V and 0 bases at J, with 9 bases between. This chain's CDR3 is CASSFLTDSYNEQFF. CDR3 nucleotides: TGTGCCAGCAGTTTTTTGACAGACTCCTACAATGAGCAGTTCTTC.

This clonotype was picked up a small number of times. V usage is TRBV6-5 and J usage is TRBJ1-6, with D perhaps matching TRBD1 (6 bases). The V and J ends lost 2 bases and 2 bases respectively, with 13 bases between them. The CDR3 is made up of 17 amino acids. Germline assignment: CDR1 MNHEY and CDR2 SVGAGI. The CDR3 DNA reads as TGTGCCAGCAGTTACCGTGCGACAGGAGCCTATAATTCACCCCTCCACTTT. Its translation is CASSYRATGAYNSPLHF.

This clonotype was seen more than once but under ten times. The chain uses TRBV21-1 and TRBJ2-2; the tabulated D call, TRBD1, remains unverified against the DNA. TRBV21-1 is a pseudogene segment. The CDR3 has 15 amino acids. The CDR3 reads CASSPGGAPTGELFF. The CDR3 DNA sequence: TGTGCCAGCAGCCCAGGGGGGGCGCCCACCGGGGAGCTGTTTTTT.

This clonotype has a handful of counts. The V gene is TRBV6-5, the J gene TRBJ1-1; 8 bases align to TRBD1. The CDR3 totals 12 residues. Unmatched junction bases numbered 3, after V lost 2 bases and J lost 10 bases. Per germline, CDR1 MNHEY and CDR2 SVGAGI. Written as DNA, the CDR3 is TGTGCCAGCAGTTACCCGGGACAGGTAGCTTTCTTT. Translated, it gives CASSYPGQVAFF.

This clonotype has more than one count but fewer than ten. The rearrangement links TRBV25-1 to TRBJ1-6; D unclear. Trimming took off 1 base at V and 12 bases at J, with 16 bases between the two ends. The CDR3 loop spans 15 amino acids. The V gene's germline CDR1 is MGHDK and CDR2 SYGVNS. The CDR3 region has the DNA TGTGCCAGCAGTGAATCTATAGGGAGTGTCGTACCCCTCCACTTT. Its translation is CASSESIGSVVPLHF.

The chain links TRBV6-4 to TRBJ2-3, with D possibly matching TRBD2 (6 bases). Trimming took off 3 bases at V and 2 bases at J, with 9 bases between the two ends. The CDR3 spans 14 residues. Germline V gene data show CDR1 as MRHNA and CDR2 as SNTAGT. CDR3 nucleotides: TGTGCCAGCAGTGATGGGGGGACCACAGATACGCAGTATTTT. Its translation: CASSDGGTTDTQYF.

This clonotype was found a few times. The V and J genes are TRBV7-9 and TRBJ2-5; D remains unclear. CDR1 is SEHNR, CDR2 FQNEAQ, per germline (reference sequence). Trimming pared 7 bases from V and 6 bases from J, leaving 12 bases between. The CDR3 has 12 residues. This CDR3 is CASTLPPQTQYF. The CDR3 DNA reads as TGTGCCAGCACCCTCCCCCCCCAGACCCAGTACTTC.

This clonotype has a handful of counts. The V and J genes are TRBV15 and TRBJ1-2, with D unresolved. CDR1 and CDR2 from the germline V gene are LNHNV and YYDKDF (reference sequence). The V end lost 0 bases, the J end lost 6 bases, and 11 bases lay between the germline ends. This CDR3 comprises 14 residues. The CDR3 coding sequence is TGTGCCACCAGCAGAGATGTGATGAGCGATGGCTACACCTTC. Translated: CATSRDVMSDGYTF.

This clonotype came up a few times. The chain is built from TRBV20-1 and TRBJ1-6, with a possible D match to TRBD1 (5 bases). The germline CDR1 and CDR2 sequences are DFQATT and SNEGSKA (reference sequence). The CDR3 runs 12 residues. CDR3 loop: CARGFYNSPLHF. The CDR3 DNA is TGCGCCCGGGGCTTCTATAATTCACCCCTCCACTTT.

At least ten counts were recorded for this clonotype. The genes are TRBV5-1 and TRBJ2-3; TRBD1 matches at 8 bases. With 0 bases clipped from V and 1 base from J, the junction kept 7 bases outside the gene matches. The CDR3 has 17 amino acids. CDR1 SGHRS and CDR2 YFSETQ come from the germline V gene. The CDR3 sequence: CASSLAPDRVGTDTQYF. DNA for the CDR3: TGCGCCAGCAGCTTGGCCCCGGACAGGGTTGGCACAGATACGCAGTATTTT.

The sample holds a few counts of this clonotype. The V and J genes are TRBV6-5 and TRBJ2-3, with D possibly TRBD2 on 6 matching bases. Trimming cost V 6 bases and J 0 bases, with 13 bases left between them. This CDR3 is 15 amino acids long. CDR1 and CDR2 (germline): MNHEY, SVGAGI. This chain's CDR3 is CASSLLGGSTDTQYF. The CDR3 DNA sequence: TGTGCCAGCAGCTTGCTGGGGGGTAGCACAGATACGCAGTATTTT.

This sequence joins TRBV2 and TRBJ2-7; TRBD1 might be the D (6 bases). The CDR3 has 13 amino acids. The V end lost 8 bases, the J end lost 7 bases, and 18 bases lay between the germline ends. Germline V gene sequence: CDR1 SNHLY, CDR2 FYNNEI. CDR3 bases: TGTGCCAGCTCCAAAGGGGGTTGGGGGGAGCAGTACTTC. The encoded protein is CASSKGGWGEQYF.

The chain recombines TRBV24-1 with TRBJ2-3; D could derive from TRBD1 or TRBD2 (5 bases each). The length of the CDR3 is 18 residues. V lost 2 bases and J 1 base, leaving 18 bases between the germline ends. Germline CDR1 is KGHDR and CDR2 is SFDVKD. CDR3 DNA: TGTGCCACCAGTGATTCTCCCGGGGCCACCTACCGCACAGATACGCAGTATTTT. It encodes CATSDSPGATYRTDTQYF.

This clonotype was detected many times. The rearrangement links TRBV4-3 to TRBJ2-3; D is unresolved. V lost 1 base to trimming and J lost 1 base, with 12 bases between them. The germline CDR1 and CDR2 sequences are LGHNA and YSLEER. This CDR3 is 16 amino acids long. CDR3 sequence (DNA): TGCGCCAGCAGCCAAGTGCTCCTAGAGGGCACAGATACGCAGTATTTT. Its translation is CASSQVLLEGTDTQYF.

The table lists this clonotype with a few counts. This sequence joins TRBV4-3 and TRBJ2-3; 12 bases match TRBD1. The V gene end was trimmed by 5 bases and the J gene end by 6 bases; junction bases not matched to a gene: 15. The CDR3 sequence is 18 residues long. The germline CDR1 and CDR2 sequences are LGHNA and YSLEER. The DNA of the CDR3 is TGCGCCAGCAGCTCGCAGCAGGGACAGGGGGCCGATGAGGATACGCAGTATTTT. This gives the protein CASSSQQGQGADEDTQYF.